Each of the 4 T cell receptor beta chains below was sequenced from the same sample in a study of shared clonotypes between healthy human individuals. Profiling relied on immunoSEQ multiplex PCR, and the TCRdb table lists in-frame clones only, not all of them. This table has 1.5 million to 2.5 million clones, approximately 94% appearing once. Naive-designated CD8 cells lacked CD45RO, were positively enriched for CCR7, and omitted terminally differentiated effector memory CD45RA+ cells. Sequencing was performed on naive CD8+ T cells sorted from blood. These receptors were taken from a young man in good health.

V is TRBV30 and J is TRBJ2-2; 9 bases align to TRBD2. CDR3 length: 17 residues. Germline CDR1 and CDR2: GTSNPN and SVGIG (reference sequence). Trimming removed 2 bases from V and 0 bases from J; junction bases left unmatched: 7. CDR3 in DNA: TGTGCCTGGAGTTTAGCGGGAGTTCCCCCGAACACCGGGGAGCTGTTTTTT. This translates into CAWSLAGVPPNTGELFF.

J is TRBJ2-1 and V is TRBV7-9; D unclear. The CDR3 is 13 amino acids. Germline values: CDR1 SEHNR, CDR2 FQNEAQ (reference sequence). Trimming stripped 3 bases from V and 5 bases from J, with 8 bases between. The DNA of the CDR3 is TGTGCCAGCAGCTTGACCAGTGACAATGAGCAGTTCTTC. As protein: CASSLTSDNEQFF.

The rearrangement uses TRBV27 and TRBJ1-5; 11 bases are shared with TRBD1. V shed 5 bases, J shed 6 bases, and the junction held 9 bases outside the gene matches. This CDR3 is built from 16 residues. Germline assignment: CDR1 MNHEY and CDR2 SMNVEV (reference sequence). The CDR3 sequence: CASSLLGQGVGQPQHF. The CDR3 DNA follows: TGTGCCAGCAGTCTCCTGGGACAGGGGGTAGGTCAGCCCCAGCATTTT.

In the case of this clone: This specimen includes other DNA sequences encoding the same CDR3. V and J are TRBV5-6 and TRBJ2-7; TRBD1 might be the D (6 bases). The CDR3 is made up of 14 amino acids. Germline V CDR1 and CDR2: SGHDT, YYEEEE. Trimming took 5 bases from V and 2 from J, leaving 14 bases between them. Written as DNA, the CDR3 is TGTGCCAGCAGTTTAGGGGACACTGCCTACGAGCAGTACTTC. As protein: CASSLGDTAYEQYF.